This T cell receptor beta chain was documented in a study of shared clonotypes between healthy human individuals. Division of CD4+ cells produced a CD45RA+ naive subset and a CD45RA-negative memory subset. The study, taken as a whole, reports: Around 5.3% of naive CD4 clonotypes were shared across a few donors.

The protocol was immunoSEQ multiplex PCR, while the TCRdb copy is restricted to in-frame clones and leaves out a portion. Of some 1,400,000 clones listed, roughly 95% were seen once; the top ten hold roughly 1.1%. Of note for this clone: Its matching antigen is unknown.

V was cut by 0 bases and J by 5 bases, with 13 bases left in between. Germline loops: CDR1 KGHSH, CDR2 LQKENI. The CDR3 runs 15 residues. The specimen was naive CD4+ T cells sorted from blood. Subset described: CD45RA+ positively selected. The TCR comes from a man under 40 in good health. The chain carries TRBV18 and TRBJ2-5; D possibly corresponds to TRBD2 (5 bases). CDR3 in DNA: TGTGCCAGCTCACCACCGATGACTAAGAGGGAGACCCAGTACTTC. It codes for CASSPPMTKRETQYF.